The subject of this entry is one TCR beta chain. This entry belongs to a study of blood T cells in healthy people across ages. It was with a sample-barcoded 5' primer and a J-beta primer mix that a second PCR of about 6 to 12 cycles was run. TCRdb redid the calling of the 5' RACE reads with MiXCR, one entry per CDR3 protein. The sample records about 1.4 million distinct CDR3 sequences, around 59% being singletons. This clonotype was obtained from a man aged 18 to 35 in good health. Sequencing was carried out using blood.

This chain's CDR3 is CASSYTDRLNEQFF. CDR3 DNA: TGTGCCAGCAGTTACACCGACAGGCTCAATGAGCAGTTCTTC. V gene TRBV6-5 combines with J gene TRBJ2-1; weak D call: TRBD1 (6 bases). Germline loops: CDR1 MNHEY, CDR2 SVGAGI. V was pared by 2 bases and J by 6 bases, with 11 bases between. This CDR3 spans 14 amino acids.